These T cell receptor beta chains were read from a single sample in a study of blood T cell repertoires in COVID-19. The assay was immunoSEQ multiplex PCR, and TCRdb's table has in-frame clones only and misses some. The data show about 150,000 clones, more than 65% seen once. The specimen sequenced was peripheral blood. The source of these receptors is a woman aged 45-65 years in a cohort sampled during active or convalescent COVID-19. Both conserved end residues are part of each CDR3. D genes are given only for firm matches. Expanded clones get a size class; other rows say once, few or many, or leave the size out.

>TRBJ2-1|16|-|TRBD2|TRBV10-3
TGTGCCATCAGTGAGTCTAGCGGGGTGGGGAACAATGAGCAGTTCTTC
CAISESSGVGNNEQFF
>TRBJ1-1|18|-|TRBD1|TRBV18
TGTGCCAGCTCAGGACAGACAGGGGCGGGGTCGATGAACACTGAAGCTTTCTTT
CASSGQTGAGSMNTEAFF
>TRBJ1-1|15|-|TRBD1|TRBV27
TGTGCCAGCAGTTGGGGACAGAGCATGAACACTGAAGCTTTCTTT
CASSWGQSMNTEAFF
>TRBJ2-1|15|-|TRBD2|TRBV30
TGTGCCTGGAGTCGACCAGCGGGGGGATACAATGAGCAGTTCTTC
CAWSRPAGGYNEQFF
>TRBJ2-5|15|-|TRBD2|TRBV3-1/TRBV3-2
TGTGCCAGCAGCCCTTCTCTAGCGGGGCAAGAGACCCAGTACTTC
CASSPSLAGQETQYF
>TRBJ1-2|15|-|-|TRBV21-1
TGTGCCAGCAGCAAAACGACAGGGAGCATCTATGGCTACACCTTC
CASSKTTGSIYGYTF
>TRBJ2-1|13|-|TRBD1|TRBV12-5
TGTGCTAGTGGTTTGAGATTTCCAGGGGGCGGATTCTTC
CASGLRFPGGGFF
>TRBJ1-1|15|-|-|TRBV27
TGTGCCAGCAGTTCCTTTACGAACAGTCTTACTGAAGCTTTCTTT
CASSSFTNSLTEAFF
>TRBJ1-1|13|-|-|TRBV21-1
TGTGCCAGCAGCACGGGACAAAGGGAATTAGCTTTCTTT
CASSTGQRELAFF
>TRBJ2-5|14|-|TRBD1|TRBV11-2
TGTGCCAGCAGCTCCGGGACAGTGCGAGAGACCCAGTACTTC
CASSSGTVRETQYF
>TRBJ2-5|16|-|TRBD2|TRBV4-1
TGCGCCAGCAGCCAAGATGGGCTGGGGGGGAAAGAGACCCAGTACTTC
CASSQDGLGGKETQYF
>TRBJ2-2|13|few|-|TRBV10-3
TGTGCCATCGGGGACACTGACGGCGGGGAGCTGTTTTTT
CAIGDTDGGELFF
>TRBJ2-1|14|-|-|TRBV6-1
TGTGCCAGCAGTGAGGTATGGGAGGAATCTGAGCAGTTCTTC
CASSEVWEESEQFF
>TRBJ1-2|14|-|TRBD1|TRBV2
TGTGCCAGCAGTGAACGGGACAGGGCTTTCGGCTACACCTTC
CASSERDRAFGYTF